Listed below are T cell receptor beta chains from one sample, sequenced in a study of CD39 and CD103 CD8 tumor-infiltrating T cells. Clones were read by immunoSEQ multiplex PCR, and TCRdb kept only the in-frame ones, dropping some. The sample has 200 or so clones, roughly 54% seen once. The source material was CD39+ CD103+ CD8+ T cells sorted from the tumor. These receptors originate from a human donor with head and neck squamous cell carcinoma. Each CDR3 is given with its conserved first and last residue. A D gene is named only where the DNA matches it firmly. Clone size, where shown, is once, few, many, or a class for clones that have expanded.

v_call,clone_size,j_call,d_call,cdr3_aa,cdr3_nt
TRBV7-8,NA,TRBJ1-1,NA,CASSLAWGTEAFF,TGTGCCAGCAGCCTCGCCTGGGGCACTGAAGCTTTCTTT
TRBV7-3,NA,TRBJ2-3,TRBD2,CASSLTVDAGGRLDTQYF,TGTGCCAGCAGCTTGACGGTTGACGCGGGGGGGCGTTTAGATACGCAGTATTTT
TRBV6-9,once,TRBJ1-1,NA,CASNSGTGGYTEAFF,TGTGCCAGCAATTCAGGAACGGGAGGGTACACTGAAGCTTTCTTT
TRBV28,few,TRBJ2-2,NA,CAAVSRHPNTGELFF,TGTGCAGCAGTCTCCCGACACCCGAACACCGGGGAGCTGTTTTTT
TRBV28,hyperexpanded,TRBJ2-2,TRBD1,CAEGDRESNTGELFF,TGTGCCGAGGGCGACAGGGAATCGAATACCGGGGAGCTGTTTTTT
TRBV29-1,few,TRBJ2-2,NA,CSVFFGRGTGELFF,TGCAGCGTTTTCTTTGGGAGAGGCACCGGGGAGCTGTTTTTT
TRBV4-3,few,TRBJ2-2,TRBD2,CASSQEIAGGGTGELFF,TGCGCCAGCAGCCAAGAAATAGCGGGGGGTGGTACCGGGGAGCTGTTTTTT
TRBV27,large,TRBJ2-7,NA,CASSLGFSYEQYF,TGTGCCAGCAGTTTAGGGTTTTCCTACGAGCAGTACTTC
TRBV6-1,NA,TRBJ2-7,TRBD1,CASREDRGYEQYF,TGTGCCAGCAGAGAGGACAGGGGCTACGAGCAGTACTTC
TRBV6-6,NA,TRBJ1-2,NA,CASGLENEGYTF,TGTGCCAGCGGCCTGGAAAACGAGGGCTACACCTTC
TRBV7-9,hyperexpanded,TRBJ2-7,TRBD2,CASSPGTSGGARSREQYF,TGTGCCAGCAGCCCCGGGACTAGCGGGGGGGCAAGGTCGAGGGAGCAGTACTTC
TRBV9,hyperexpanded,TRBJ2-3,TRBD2,CASSVGLAGSIGDTQYF,TGTGCCAGCAGCGTAGGACTAGCGGGGTCGATCGGTGATACGCAGTATTTT
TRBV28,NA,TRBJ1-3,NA,CASSSIQGSGNTIYF,TGTGCCAGCAGTTCCATCCAGGGCTCTGGAAACACCATATATTTT
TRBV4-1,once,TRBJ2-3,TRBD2,CASSQAQRGIDTQYF,TGCGCCAGCAGCCAAGCCCAGCGGGGGATAGATACGCAGTATTTT
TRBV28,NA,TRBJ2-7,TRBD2,CASSLSTLAGSYEQYF,TGTGCCAGCAGTTTATCCACACTAGCGGGGTCCTACGAGCAGTACTTC
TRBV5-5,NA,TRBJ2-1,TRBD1,CASSSTGDYNEQFF,TGTGCCAGCAGCTCGACAGGGGACTACAATGAGCAGTTCTTC
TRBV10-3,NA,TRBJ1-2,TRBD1,CAISRTGAEGYTF,TGTGCCATCAGTCGGACAGGGGCTGAAGGCTACACCTTC
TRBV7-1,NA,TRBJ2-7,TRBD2,CASSPGTSGGARSREQYF,TGTGCCAGCAGCCCCGGGACTAGCGGGGGGGCAAGGTCGAGGGAGCAGTACTTC
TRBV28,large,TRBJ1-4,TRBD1,CASSHTGGEKLFF,TGTGCCAGCAGCCACACAGGGGGTGAAAAACTGTTTTTT
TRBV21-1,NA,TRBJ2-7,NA,CASSPGTSGGARSREQYF,TGTGCCAGCAGCCCCGGGACTAGCGGGGGGGCAAGGTCGAGGGAGCAGTACTTC
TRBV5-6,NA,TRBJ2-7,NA,CASSSGGNEQYF,TGTGCCAGCAGCTCTGGGGGCAACGAGCAGTACTTC
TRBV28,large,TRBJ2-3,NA,CASSLIGPDTQYF,TGTGCCAGCAGTTTAATAGGGCCAGATACGCAGTATTTT
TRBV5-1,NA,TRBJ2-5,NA,CASSLEGGGPWQETQYF,TGCGCCAGCAGCTTGGAAGGTGGGGGCCCATGGCAAGAGACCCAGTACTTC
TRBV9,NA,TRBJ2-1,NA,CASSVDGGASYNEQFF,TGTGCCAGCAGCGTCGACGGCGGGGCATCCTACAATGAGCAGTTCTTC
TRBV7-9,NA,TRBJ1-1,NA,CASTRVGGDTEAFF,TGTGCCAGCACCCGTGTCGGGGGGGACACTGAAGCTTTCTTT
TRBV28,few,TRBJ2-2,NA,CASSLPTPEHRGAVF,TGTGCCAGCAGTCTCCCGACACCCGAACACCGGGGAGCTGTTTTT
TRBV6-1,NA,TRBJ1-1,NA,CASNSGTGGYTEAFF,TGTGCCAGCAATTCAGGAACGGGAGGGTACACTGAAGCTTTCTTT
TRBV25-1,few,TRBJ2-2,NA,CASSDPAGGAGELFF,TGTGCCAGCAGTGACCCCGCCGGAGGAGCCGGGGAGCTGTTTTTT
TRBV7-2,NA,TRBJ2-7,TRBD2,CASSPGTSGGARSREQYF,TGTGCCAGCAGCCCCGGGACTAGCGGGGGGGCAAGGTCGAGGGAGCAGTACTTC
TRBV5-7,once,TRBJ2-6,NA,CASRCVQSRANVLTF,TGTGCCAGCCGGTGCGTACAAAGTCGGGCCAACGTCCTGACTTTC
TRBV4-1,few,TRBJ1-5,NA,CASSPSQTVWSNQPQHF,TGCGCCAGCAGCCCCTCCCAGACAGTTTGGAGCAATCAGCCCCAGCATTTT
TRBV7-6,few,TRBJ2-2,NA,CASSDSSGANTGELFF,TGTGCCAGCAGCGATAGTTCGGGGGCCAACACCGGGGAGCTGTTTTTT
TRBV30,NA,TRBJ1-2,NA,CAWSVPETTYGYTF,TGTGCCTGGAGTGTACCCGAGACAACTTATGGCTACACCTTC
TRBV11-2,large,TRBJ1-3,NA,CASSLDPLHSGNTIYF,TGTGCCAGCAGCTTAGATCCACTCCACTCTGGAAACACCATATATTTT
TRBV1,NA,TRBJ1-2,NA,CTSIVRKTYGYTF,TGCACCAGCATTGTGCGAAAGACCTATGGCTACACCTTC
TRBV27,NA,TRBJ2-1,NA,CASSPEAAYNEQFF,TGTGCCAGCAGTCCCGAGGCGGCCTACAATGAGCAGTTCTTC
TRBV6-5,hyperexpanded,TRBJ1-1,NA,CASNSGTGGYTEAFF,TGTGCCAGCAATTCAGGAACGGGAGGGTACACTGAAGCTTTCTTT
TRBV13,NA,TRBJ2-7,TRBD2,CASSSRGGPYEQYF,TGTGCCAGCAGCTCCCGGGGGGGACCCTACGAGCAGTACTTC
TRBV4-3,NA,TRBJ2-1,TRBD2,CASSQSRGDYNEQFF,TGCGCCAGCAGCCAGAGTCGGGGGGACTACAATGAGCAGTTCTTC
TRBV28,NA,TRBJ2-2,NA,CASISGHTNTGELFF,TGTGCCAGCATCTCGGGACATACTAACACCGGGGAGCTGTTTTTT
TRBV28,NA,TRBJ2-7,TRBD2,CASSPGTSGGARSREQYF,TGTGCCAGCAGCCCCGGGACTAGCGGGGGGGCAAGGTCGAGGGAGCAGTACTTC
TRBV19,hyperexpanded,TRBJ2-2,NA,CASRGLDTGELFF,TGTGCCAGTAGGGGGCTCGACACCGGGGAGCTGTTTTTT
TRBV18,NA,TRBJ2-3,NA,CASSPPPPLSEVDTDTQYF,TGTGCCAGCTCACCACCGCCCCCCCTCTCCGAGGTAGACACAGATACGCAGTATTTT
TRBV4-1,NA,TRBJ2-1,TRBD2,CASSQVAGGRWNEQFF,TGCGCCAGCAGCCAAGTAGCGGGGGGCCGCTGGAATGAGCAGTTCTTC